This T cell receptor beta chain originates from a study of blood T cell repertoires in COVID-19. Under the authors' procedure: Scientists estimated how many nucleated cells there were by amplifying reference gene primers. Some clones are missing from TCRdb's copy, which holds only in-frame ones; the method was immunoSEQ multiplex PCR. That table gives V, J and clone size, and the DNA gave D and trimming. The sample yields under 200,000 clones, 70% to 90% seen once. This receptor was taken from a man aged 60-69 years with active or convalescent COVID-19. Sequencing input: peripheral blood.

The DNA for the CDR3 is TGTGCCAGCAGCTTTAACAGGTCGAGAGCTGAGACCACCATATATTTT. The encoded protein is CASSFNRSRAETTIYF. This sequence joins TRBV7-2 and TRBJ1-3; D perhaps matches TRBD1 (5 bases). V lost 3 bases, J lost 9 bases, and 21 bases lay in between. CDR3 size: 16 residues. Germline V gene data show CDR1 as SGHTA and CDR2 as FQGNSA.